This T cell receptor beta chain was observed in a study of blood T cell repertoires in COVID-19. Study context: From T cells, B-cell-depleted T cells, or PBMCs came the material, which was cDNA or gDNA.

The junction had 5 bases not matched to a gene; V was cut back by 2 bases and J by 4 bases. The germline CDR1 and CDR2 sequences are GTSNPN and SVGIG (reference sequence). This CDR3 region has 14 residues. Authors' data handling: For nucleated cells, counts were estimated from reference gene primer amplification. Assay used: immunoSEQ multiplex PCR; TCRdb lists only in-frame clones, some missing. The V and J calls and clone size come from that table; D and trimming were worked out from the DNA. The sample lists roughly 230,000 clones, roughly 89% seen once, with 2.1% in the top ten. This TCR was sampled from a woman aged 55-75 years with COVID-19, enrolled during active disease. The chain recombines TRBV30 with TRBJ1-3, with 7 nucleotides matching TRBD1. The sample was peripheral blood. The CDR3 is CAWSKLGQGNTIYF. The DNA for the CDR3 is TGTGCCTGGAGTAAGCTGGGACAGGGAAACACCATATATTTT.